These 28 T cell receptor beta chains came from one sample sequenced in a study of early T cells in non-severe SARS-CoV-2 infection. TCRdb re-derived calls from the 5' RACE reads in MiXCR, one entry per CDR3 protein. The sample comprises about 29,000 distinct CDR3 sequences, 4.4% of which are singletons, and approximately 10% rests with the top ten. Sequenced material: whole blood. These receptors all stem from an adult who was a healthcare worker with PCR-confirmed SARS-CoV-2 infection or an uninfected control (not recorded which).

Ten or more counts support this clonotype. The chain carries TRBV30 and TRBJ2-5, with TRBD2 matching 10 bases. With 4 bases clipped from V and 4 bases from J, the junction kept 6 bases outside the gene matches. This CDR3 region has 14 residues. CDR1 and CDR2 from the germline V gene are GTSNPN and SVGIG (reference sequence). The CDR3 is CAWTRASGRETQYF. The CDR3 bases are TGTGCCTGGACCAGGGCTAGCGGGAGAGAGACCCAGTACTTC.

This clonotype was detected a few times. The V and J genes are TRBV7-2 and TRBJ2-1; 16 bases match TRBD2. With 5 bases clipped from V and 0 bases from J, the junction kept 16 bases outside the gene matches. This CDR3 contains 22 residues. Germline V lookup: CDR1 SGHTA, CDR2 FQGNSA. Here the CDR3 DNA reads TGTGCCAGCAGCGCCAGGGGGAAGGGACTAGCGGGAGGGAGGAGCTCCTACAATGAGCAGTTCTTC. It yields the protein CASSARGKGLAGGRSSYNEQFF.

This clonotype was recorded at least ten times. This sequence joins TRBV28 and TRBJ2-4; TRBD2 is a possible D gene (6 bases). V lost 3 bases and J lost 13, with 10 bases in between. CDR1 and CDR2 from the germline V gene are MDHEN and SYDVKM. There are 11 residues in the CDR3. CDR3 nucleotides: TGTGCCAGCAGTTTTAACGGGGGACAGTACTTC. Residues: CASSFNGGQYF.

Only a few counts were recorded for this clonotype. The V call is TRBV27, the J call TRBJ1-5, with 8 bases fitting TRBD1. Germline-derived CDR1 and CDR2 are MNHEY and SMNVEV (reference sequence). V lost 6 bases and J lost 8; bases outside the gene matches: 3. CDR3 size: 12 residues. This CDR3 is CASRGQGKPQHF. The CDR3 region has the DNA TGTGCCAGCAGAGGACAGGGAAAGCCCCAGCATTTT.

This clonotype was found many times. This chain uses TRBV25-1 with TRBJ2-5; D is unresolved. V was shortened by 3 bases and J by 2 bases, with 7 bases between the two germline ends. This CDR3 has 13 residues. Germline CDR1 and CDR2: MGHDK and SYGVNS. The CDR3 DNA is TGTGCCAGCAGTGAGGGCAGACAAGAGACCCAGTACTTC. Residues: CASSEGRQETQYF.

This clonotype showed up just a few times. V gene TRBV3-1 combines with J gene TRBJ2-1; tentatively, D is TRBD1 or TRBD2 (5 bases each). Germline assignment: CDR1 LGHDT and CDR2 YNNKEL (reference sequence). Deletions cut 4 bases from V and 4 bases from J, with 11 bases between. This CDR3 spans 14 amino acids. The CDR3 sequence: CASSPGTGYNEQFF. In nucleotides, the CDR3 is TGTGCCAGCAGCCCAGGGACGGGATACAATGAGCAGTTCTTC.

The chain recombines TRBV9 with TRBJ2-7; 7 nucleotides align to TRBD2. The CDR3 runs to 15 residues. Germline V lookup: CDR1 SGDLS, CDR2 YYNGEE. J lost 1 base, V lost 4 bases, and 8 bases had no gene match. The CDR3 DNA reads TGTGCCAGCAGCCCCACTAGCGCCCCTTCCTACGAGCAGTACTTC. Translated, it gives CASSPTSAPSYEQYF.

The DNA for the CDR3 is TGTGCCAGCAGCCAAGTTCTGGCTAGCGGGACGTACAATGAGCAGTTCTTC. It encodes CASSQVLASGTYNEQFF. V usage is TRBV4-2 and J usage is TRBJ2-1; TRBD2 agrees at 9 bases. The germline gives CDR1 LGHNA, CDR2 YNFKEQ. Trimming at V came to 1 base and at J to 4 bases, leaving 8 bases not matched to a gene. CDR3 length: 17 residues.

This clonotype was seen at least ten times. The CDR3 loop reads CASSPTWNTEAFF. CDR3 coding DNA: TGTGCCAGCAGTCCAACCTGGAACACTGAAGCTTTCTTT. The chain employs TRBV12-3 or TRBV12-4 and TRBJ1-1; D is uncertain. This CDR3 is 13 amino acids long. V was trimmed by 5 bases and J by 1 base, leaving 8 bases between them.

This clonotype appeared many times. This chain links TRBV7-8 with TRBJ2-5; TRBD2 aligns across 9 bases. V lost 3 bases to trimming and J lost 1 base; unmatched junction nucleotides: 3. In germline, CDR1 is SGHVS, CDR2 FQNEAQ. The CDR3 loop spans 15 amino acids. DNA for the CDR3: TGTGCCAGCAGCTTTCAGACTAGCGGCCAAGAGACCCAGTACTTC. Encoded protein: CASSFQTSGQETQYF.

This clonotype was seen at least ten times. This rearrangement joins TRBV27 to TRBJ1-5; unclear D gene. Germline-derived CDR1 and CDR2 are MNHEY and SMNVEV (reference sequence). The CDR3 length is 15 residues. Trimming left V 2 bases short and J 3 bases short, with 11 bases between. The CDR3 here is CASSLGGSINQPQHF. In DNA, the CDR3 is TGTGCCAGCAGTTTAGGCGGCAGTATCAATCAGCCCCAGCATTTT.

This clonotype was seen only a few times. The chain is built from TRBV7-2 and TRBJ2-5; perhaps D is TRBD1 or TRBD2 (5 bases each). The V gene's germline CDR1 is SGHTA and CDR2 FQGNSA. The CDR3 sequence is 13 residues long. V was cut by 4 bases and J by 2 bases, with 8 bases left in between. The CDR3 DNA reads TGTGCCAGCAGCTACGGGACGCAAGAGACCCAGTACTTC. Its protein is CASSYGTQETQYF.

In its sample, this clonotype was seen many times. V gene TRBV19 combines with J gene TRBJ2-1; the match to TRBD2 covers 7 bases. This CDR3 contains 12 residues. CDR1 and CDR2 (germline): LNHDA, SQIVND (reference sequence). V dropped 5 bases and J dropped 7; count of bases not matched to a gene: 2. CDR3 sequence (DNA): TGTGCCAGTAGTTTCGGGGGGAATGAGCAGTTCTTC. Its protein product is CASSFGGNEQFF.

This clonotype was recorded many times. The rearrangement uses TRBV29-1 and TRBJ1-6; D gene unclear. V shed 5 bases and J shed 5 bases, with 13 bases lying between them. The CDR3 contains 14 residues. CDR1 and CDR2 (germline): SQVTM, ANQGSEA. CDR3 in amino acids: CSVREGPNNSPLHF. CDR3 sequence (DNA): TGCAGCGTTCGAGAGGGCCCCAATAATTCACCCCTCCACTTT.

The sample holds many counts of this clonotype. The CDR3 here is CASSASSEQYF. CDR3 bases: TGTGCCAGCAGTGCGTCCAGCGAGCAGTACTTC. The chain uses TRBV2 and TRBJ2-7; D unclear. This CDR3 is 11 amino acids long. V was pared by 4 bases and J by 6 bases, with 7 bases between. Germline V CDR1 and CDR2: SNHLY, FYNNEI. The variable domain in full, completed from reference TRBV2 and TRBJ2-7, reads EPEVTQTPSHQVTQMGQEVILRCVPISNHLYFYWYRQILGQKVEFLVSFYNNEISEKSEIFDDQFSVERPDGSNFTLKIRSTKLEDSAMYFCASSASSEQYFGPGTRLTVT.

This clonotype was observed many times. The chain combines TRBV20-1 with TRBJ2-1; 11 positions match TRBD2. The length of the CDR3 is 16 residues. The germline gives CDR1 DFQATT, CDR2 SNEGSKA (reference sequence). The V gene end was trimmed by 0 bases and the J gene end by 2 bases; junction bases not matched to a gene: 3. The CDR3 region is CSARDLSGRAYNEQFF. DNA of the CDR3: TGCAGTGCTAGAGATCTTAGCGGGAGGGCCTACAATGAGCAGTTCTTC.

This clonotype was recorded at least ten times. In DNA, the CDR3 is TGTGCCAGCAGCTGGACTAGCGGGAGGGGGACTGATGAGCAGTTCTTC. Amino acid sequence: CASSWTSGRGTDEQFF. The chain joins TRBV11-2 to TRBJ2-1; the match to TRBD2 covers 15 bases. The ends lost 4 bases at V and 8 bases at J; junction bases unmatched: 6. Germline values: CDR1 SGHAT, CDR2 FQNNGV. The CDR3 contains 16 residues.

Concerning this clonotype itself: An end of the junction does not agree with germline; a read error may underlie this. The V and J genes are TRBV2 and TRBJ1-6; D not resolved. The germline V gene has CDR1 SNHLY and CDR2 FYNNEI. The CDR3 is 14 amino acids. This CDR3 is CASSETGLNSPHHF. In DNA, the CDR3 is TGTGCCAGCAGTGAAACGGGGTTGAATTCACCCCACCACTTT.

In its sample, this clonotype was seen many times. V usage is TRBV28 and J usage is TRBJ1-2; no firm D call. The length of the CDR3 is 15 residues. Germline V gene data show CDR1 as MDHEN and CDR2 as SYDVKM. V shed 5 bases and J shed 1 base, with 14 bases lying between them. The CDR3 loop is CASSPPLQVNYGYTF. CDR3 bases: TGTGCCAGCAGTCCACCTCTCCAAGTTAACTATGGCTACACCTTC.

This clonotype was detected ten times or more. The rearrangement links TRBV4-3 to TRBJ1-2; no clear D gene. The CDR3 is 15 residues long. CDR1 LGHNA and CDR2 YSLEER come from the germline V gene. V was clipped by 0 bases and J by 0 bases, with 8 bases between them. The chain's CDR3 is CASSQDVGTNYGYTF. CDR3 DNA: TGCGCCAGCAGCCAAGATGTAGGGACTAACTATGGCTACACCTTC.

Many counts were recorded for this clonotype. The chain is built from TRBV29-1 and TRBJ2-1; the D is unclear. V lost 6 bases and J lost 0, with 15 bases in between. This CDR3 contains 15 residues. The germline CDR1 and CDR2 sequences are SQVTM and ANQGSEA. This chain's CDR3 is CSVGPSADSYNEQFF. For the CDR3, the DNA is TGCAGCGTCGGACCTAGTGCGGACTCCTACAATGAGCAGTTCTTC.

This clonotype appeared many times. The DNA for the CDR3 is TGCAGTGCTAGAGCCGGATACACTGAAGCTTTCTTT. It yields the protein CSARAGYTEAFF. J is TRBJ1-1 and V is TRBV20-1; D gene uncertain. Germline CDR1 is DFQATT and CDR2 is SNEGSKA (reference sequence). V lost 1 base to trimming and J lost 3 bases, with 6 bases between them. The CDR3 has 12 residues.

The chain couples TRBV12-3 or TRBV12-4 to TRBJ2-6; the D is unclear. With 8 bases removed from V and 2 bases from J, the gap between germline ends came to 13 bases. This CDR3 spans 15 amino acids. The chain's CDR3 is CASLTPYAGANVLTF. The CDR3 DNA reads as TGTGCCAGCCTTACCCCGTATGCTGGGGCCAACGTCCTGACTTTC.

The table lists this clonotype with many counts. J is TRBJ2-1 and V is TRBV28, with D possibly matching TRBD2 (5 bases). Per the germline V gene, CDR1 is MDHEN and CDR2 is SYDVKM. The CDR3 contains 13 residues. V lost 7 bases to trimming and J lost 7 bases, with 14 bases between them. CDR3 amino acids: CASTEEARNEQFF. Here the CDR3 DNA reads TGTGCCAGCACCGAGGAGGCTCGGAATGAGCAGTTCTTC.

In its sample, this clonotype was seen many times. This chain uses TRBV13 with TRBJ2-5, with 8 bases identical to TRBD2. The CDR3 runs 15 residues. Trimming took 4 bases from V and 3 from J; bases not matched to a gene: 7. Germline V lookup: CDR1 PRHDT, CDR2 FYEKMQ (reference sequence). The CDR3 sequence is CASSSRGGREETQYF. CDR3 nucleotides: TGTGCCAGCAGCTCCCGGGGGGGCAGGGAAGAGACCCAGTACTTC. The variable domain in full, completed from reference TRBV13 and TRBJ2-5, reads AAGVIQSPRHLIKEKRETATLKCYPIPRHDTVYWYQQGPGQDPQFLISFYEKMQSDKGSIPDRFSAQQFSDYHSELNMSSLELGDSALYFCASSSRGGREETQYFGPGTRLLVL.

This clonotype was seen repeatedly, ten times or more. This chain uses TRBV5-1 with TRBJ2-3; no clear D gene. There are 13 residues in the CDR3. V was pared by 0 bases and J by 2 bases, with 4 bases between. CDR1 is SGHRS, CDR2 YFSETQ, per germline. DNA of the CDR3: TGCGCCAGCAGCTTGGTGCCCACAGATACGCAGTATTTT. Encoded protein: CASSLVPTDTQYF.

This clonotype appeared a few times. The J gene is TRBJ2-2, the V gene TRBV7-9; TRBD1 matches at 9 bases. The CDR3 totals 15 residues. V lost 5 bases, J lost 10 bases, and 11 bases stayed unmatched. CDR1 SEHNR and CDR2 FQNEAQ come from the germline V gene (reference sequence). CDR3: CASSIAGQGLEELFF. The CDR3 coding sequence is TGTGCCAGCAGCATTGCAGGACAGGGGTTAGAGGAGCTGTTTTTT.

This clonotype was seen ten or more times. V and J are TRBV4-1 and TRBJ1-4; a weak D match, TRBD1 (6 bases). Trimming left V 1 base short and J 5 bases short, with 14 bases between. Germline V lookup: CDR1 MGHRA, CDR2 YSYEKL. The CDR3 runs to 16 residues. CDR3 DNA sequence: TGCGCCAGCAGCCAAGGTCCTACAGGGACCAATGAAAAACTGTTTTTT. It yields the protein CASSQGPTGTNEKLFF.